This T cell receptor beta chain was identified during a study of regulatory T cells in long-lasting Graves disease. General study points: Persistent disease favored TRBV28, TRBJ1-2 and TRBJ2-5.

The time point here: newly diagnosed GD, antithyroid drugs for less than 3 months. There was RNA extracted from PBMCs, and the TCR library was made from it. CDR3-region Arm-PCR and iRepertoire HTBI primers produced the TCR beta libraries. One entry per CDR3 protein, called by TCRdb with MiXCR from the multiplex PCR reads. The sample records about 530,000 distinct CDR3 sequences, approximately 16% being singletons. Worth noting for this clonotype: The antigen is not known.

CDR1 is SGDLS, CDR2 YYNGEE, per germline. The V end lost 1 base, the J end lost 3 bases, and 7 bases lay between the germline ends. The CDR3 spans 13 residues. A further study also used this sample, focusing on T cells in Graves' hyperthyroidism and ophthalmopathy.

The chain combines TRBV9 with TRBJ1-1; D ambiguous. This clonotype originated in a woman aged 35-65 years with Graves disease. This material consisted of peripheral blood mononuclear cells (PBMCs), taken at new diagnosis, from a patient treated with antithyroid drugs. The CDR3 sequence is CASSVFGDTEAFF. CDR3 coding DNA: TGTGCCAGCAGCGTATTTGGGGACACTGAAGCTTTCTTT. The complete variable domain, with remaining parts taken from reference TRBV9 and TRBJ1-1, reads DSGVTQTPKHLITATGQRVTLRCSPRSGDLSVYWYQQSLDQGLQFLIQYYNGEERAKGNILERFSAQQFPDLHSELNLSSLELGDSALYFCASSVFGDTEAFFGQGTRLTVV.